Sequencing of this TCR beta chain was carried out in a study of human T cells and chemical hapten exposure. Study observations and caveats: There were significantly more large CDR3 similarity clusters among expanded TCRs than among controls.

Time point defined: patch test 2, 6 weeks after DPC sensitization. Specified treatment: therapeutic diphenylcyclopropenone sensitization with weekly scalp DPC. Each CDR3 protein is one row after TCRdb ran MiXCR on the RACE reads. The sample shows just over 350,000 distinct CDR3 sequences, around 6% of them seen only once. V lost 4 bases and J 6 bases, leaving 15 bases between the germline ends. Germline V CDR1 and CDR2: SGHTA, FQGTGA. This CDR3 is built from 15 residues. This clonotype was observed a few times. The antigen is undetermined. V gene TRBV7-3 combines with J gene TRBJ2-2; D might be TRBD1 (6 bases). The sequencing used whole blood, collected in connection with sensitization to the hapten diphenylcyclopropenone (DPC). This sequence originates from a woman between 18 and 29 years old with alopecia areata. Some clones in this sample may be carry-over from other donors' samples. CDR3 amino acids: CASSSRQGKAGELFF. The DNA of the CDR3 is TGTGCCAGCAGCTCCAGGCAGGGGAAGGCCGGGGAGCTGTTTTTT.